This paragraph covers one T cell receptor (beta chain) sequence. Measured with immunoSEQ multiplex PCR; TCRdb has only the in-frame clones, and not every one. Among around 250,000 clones listed, about 91% were seen once. Shortly before study entry, within 2 weeks, exposed participants had met a COVID-19 case. This entry is derived from a study of blood T cell repertoires in COVID-19. Germline values: CDR1 SGDLS, CDR2 YYNGEE. After removal of 3 bases from V and 3 bases from J, the junction contained 0 bases not matched to a gene. The CDR3 loop spans 13 amino acids. This receptor was identified in a man aged 40-50 years who had been exposed to COVID-19. The source material was PBMCs or T cells enriched from blood (not recorded which). The genes are TRBV9 and TRBJ2-1; 7 nucleotides align to TRBD1. The CDR3 coding sequence is TGTGCCAGCAGCGGGGACAGCTACAATGAGCAGTTCTTC. Protein sequence: CASSGDSYNEQFF.